Below, 27 T cell receptor beta chains from the same sample are listed, as sequenced in a study of T cells in Graves' hyperthyroidism and ophthalmopathy (dated by TCRdb to the late 2010s). The library was prepared using multiplex PCR. These reads were obtained on an Illumina HiSeq 2000. The TCR beta CDR3 regions were amplified from RNA transcripts. The TCR CDR3 was subjected to a first round of RT-PCR using the HTBI primer set and the Qiagen OneStep RT-PCR kit. TCRdb passed the public sequencing reads through fastp at Q25 and MiXCR, retaining productive beta sequences. Duplicate CDR3 protein sequences are folded into a single record with the most common DNA and genes. The sample contains more than 500,000 distinct CDR3 sequences, less than 15% of them found a single time. The ten biggest clones cover about 15% of the sample. The sequencing sample was made of blood. All receptors derive from a woman aged 40 to 50 with Graves' hyperthyroidism.

In this sample, this clonotype turned up many times. This chain links TRBV4-1 with TRBJ2-1; tentative D call: TRBD2 (5 bases). Trimming shortened V by 6 bases and J by 1 base, and 13 bases separated the two germline ends. Germline loops: CDR1 MGHRA, CDR2 YSYEKL. This CDR3 spans 15 amino acids. The CDR3 here is CASRPEGASYNEQFF. In nucleotides, the CDR3 is TGCGCCAGCAGGCCTGAGGGAGCGTCCTACAATGAGCAGTTCTTC.

Many counts were recorded for this clonotype. The gene calls are TRBV7-2 and TRBJ2-1; the D gene is possibly TRBD2 (5 bases). Germline assignment: CDR1 SGHTA and CDR2 FQGNSA. Trimming removed 4 bases at V and 0 bases at J, with 16 bases between. This CDR3 has 17 residues. The CDR3: CASSSLGLSSSYNEQFF. CDR3 nucleotides: TGTGCCAGCAGCTCCCTCGGACTCTCGAGCTCCTACAATGAGCAGTTCTTC.

In this sample, this clonotype turned up many times. This chain links TRBV27 with TRBJ2-7, with D unclear. This CDR3 has 14 amino acids. Trimming took off 4 bases at V and 0 bases at J, with 10 bases between the two ends. The germline V gene has CDR1 MNHEY and CDR2 SMNVEV (reference sequence). CDR3 DNA: TGTGCCAGCAGTTCCGCCGTGGGCTCCTACGAGCAGTACTTC. This codes for CASSSAVGSYEQYF.

The rearrangement links TRBV20-1 to TRBJ2-1; 10 nucleotides align to TRBD2. The CDR3 is 16 residues long. V trimming: 7 bases; J trimming: 7 bases; junction bases outside the gene matches: 16. Germline loops: CDR1 DFQATT, CDR2 SNEGSKA (reference sequence). Here the CDR3 reads CSVRDGLAGVLNEQFF. The CDR3 coding sequence is TGCAGTGTCCGAGATGGGCTAGCGGGAGTATTAAATGAGCAGTTCTTC.

A remark on this clonotype: This may be a read error: a much more frequent sequence differs by one nucleotide. This rearrangement joins TRBV5-1 to TRBJ2-1, with D possibly being TRBD2 (5 bases). CDR1 and CDR2 (germline): SGHRS, YFSETQ. The germline V and J ends were trimmed by 4 bases and 8 bases, with 13 bases remaining between them. CDR3 size: 13 residues. The CDR3, as DNA: TGCGCCAGCAGCCCCAGCGGATACGATGAGCAGTTCTTC. Translation: CASSPSGYDEQFF.

This clonotype showed up just a few times. This sequence joins TRBV5-1 and TRBJ2-7, with 7 bases identical to TRBD2. The trim removed 0 bases at V and 7 bases at J, leaving 22 bases unmatched. The CDR3 runs to 19 residues. CDR1 is SGHRS and CDR2 is YFSETQ in the germline V gene. CDR3 loop: CASSLGTGGSTAGTREQYF. Written as DNA, the CDR3 is TGCGCCAGCAGCTTGGGAACCGGTGGGTCTACAGCGGGAACGCGTGAGCAGTACTTC.

The chain uses TRBV18 and TRBJ2-6; 7 nucleotides align to TRBD1. CDR1 is KGHSH, CDR2 LQKENI, per germline. There are 17 residues in the CDR3. V trimming: 3 bases; J trimming: 2 bases; junction bases outside the gene matches: 7. CDR3 region: CASSPRQGSTGANVLTF. CDR3 coding DNA: TGTGCCAGCTCACCTAGACAGGGATCAACTGGGGCCAACGTCCTGACTTTC.

At least ten counts were recorded for this clonotype. The CDR3 region has the DNA TGTGCCAGCAGCGTAGGAGCAGTTGGTGGTGAAAAACTGTTTTTT. This gives the protein CASSVGAVGGEKLFF. J is TRBJ1-4 and V is TRBV9, with unresolved D. Germline-derived CDR1 and CDR2 are SGDLS and YYNGEE. Trimming took off 0 bases at V and 7 bases at J, with 13 bases between the two ends. This CDR3 is built from 15 residues.

The chain joins TRBV7-9 to TRBJ2-1, with a weak D call TRBD1 (6 bases). The CDR3 length is 15 residues. CDR1 and CDR2 (germline): SEHNR, FQNEAQ (reference sequence). Trimming stripped 0 bases from V and 9 bases from J, with 15 bases between. CDR3 nucleotides: TGTGCCAGCAGCTTAGCGGGGTCAGGGGATGGTGAGCAGTTCTTC. Translation: CASSLAGSGDGEQFF. Drawing the rest from reference TRBV7-9 and TRBJ2-1, the complete variable domain is DTGVSQNPRHKITKRGQNVTFRCDPISEHNRLYWYRQTLGQGPEFLTYFQNEAQLEKSRLLSDRFSAERPKGSFSTLEIQRTEQGDSAMYLCASSLAGSGDGEQFFGPGTRLTVL.

This chain connects TRBV19 to TRBJ1-5; D uncertain. Germline V gene lookup returns CDR1 LNHDA and CDR2 SQIVND (reference sequence). The V end was cut by 1 base, the J end by 0 bases, with 7 bases between. This CDR3 has 15 residues. CDR3 sequence reads: CASSIVDNSNQPQHF. The CDR3 nucleotides are TGTGCCAGTAGTATAGTTGACAATAGCAATCAGCCCCAGCATTTT.

This clonotype has ten or more counts. The V and J genes are TRBV2 and TRBJ2-5; D not certain. The CDR3 extends over 13 amino acids. Germline lookup yields CDR1 SNHLY and CDR2 FYNNEI. V was shortened by 4 bases and J by 2 bases, with 8 bases between the two germline ends. The CDR3 DNA is TGTGCCAGCAGTGTTGGGTTTCAAGAGACCCAGTACTTC. Translated: CASSVGFQETQYF.

This clonotype has a count of ten or more. The chain joins TRBV4-1 to TRBJ2-7, with D tentatively TRBD1 (5 bases). Germline V gene lookup returns CDR1 MGHRA and CDR2 YSYEKL. The CDR3 length is 14 residues. V was clipped by 1 base and J by 2 bases, with 9 bases between them. The CDR3 protein is CASSQAPGPYEQYF. CDR3 DNA: TGCGCCAGCAGCCAAGCCCCAGGGCCCTACGAGCAGTACTTC.

This clonotype was seen many times. One end of the junction does not line up with germline, which may come from a read error. The V and J genes are TRBV3-1 and TRBJ2-3; 9 bases are shared with TRBD2. The CDR3 extends over 15 amino acids. The germline CDR1 and CDR2 sequences are LGHDT and YNNKEL (reference sequence). The CDR3 is CASNQLAGEGDTQYF. The CDR3 DNA reads as TGTGCCAGCAACCAATTAGCGGGAGAGGGAGATACGCAGTATTTT.

This clonotype was seen only once. The chain uses TRBV12-3 or TRBV12-4 and TRBJ2-1, with D unclear. V lost 7 bases and J 0 bases, leaving 19 bases between the germline ends. CDR3 length equals 17 residues. CDR3 nucleotides: TGTGCCAGCACTCCCCGGCTATCTAGTAGCTCCTACAATGAGCAGTTCTTC. Its translation: CASTPRLSSSSYNEQFF.

There are many counts of this clonotype. The gene calls are TRBV11-3 and TRBJ1-2; a weak D match, TRBD1 (5 bases). There are 14 residues in the CDR3. V shed 3 bases and J shed 2 bases, with 10 bases lying between them. Germline CDR1 reads SGHNT; CDR2 reads YENEEA. The CDR3 reads CASSLGEVNYGYTF. The CDR3 coding sequence is TGTGCCAGCAGCTTGGGGGAAGTAAACTATGGCTACACCTTC.

The chain links TRBV5-1 to TRBJ2-1; weak D call: TRBD1 (6 bases). CDR1 SGHRS and CDR2 YFSETQ come from the germline V gene. The CDR3 spans 15 residues. Trimming took off 1 base at V and 4 bases at J, with 12 bases between the two ends. CDR3 nucleotides: TGCGCCAGCAGCTTGTTCAGGGGACAATACAATGAGCAGTTCTTC. This translates into CASSLFRGQYNEQFF.

The table lists this clonotype with many counts. J is TRBJ2-7 and V is TRBV20-1; the D gene is possibly TRBD2 (5 bases). There are 15 residues in the CDR3. V dropped 0 bases and J dropped 5 bases, with 17 bases sitting between them. Germline V gives CDR1 DFQATT, CDR2 SNEGSKA (reference sequence). Written as DNA, the CDR3 is TGCAGTGCTAGAGATTCACGACCGGGAAGCGACGAGCAGTACTTC. The encoded protein is CSARDSRPGSDEQYF.

This clonotype was observed a handful of times. The chain recombines TRBV12-3 or TRBV12-4 with TRBJ2-2, with 7 nucleotides matching TRBD1. J lost 5 bases, V lost 3 bases, and 6 bases had no gene match. This CDR3 is built from 15 residues. CDR3 sequence reads: CASSFAPDRTGELFF. In nucleotides, the CDR3 is TGTGCCAGCAGTTTTGCCCCGGACAGGACCGGGGAGCTGTTTTTT.

The chain employs TRBV20-1 and TRBJ2-1; the match to TRBD2 covers 11 bases. V lost 7 bases and J lost 8; bases outside the gene matches: 10. The CDR3 extends over 14 amino acids. The V gene's germline CDR1 is DFQATT and CDR2 SNEGSKA (reference sequence). CDR3 sequence reads: CSGTETSGIHEQFF. In DNA form, the CDR3 reads TGCAGTGGCACAGAGACTAGCGGGATCCATGAGCAGTTCTTC.

The chain links TRBV2 to TRBJ1-2; 9 bases are a match to TRBD1. CDR3 length equals 15 residues. The germline V gene has CDR1 SNHLY and CDR2 FYNNEI. J was trimmed by 1 base and V by 7 bases; bases with no gene match: 7. The DNA of the CDR3 is TGTGCCAGCATCCCGGGACAGGGACTTAACTATGGCTACACCTTC. This codes for CASIPGQGLNYGYTF.

This clonotype came up many times. V usage is TRBV20-1 and J usage is TRBJ2-1, with D possibly being TRBD1 (5 bases). V was shortened by 3 bases and J by 8 bases, with 14 bases between the two germline ends. This CDR3 is built from 13 residues. Looked up from germline, CDR1 is DFQATT and CDR2 is SNEGSKA (reference sequence). The DNA of the CDR3 is TGCAGTGCTAGTTGGGGCGAAATCCATGAGCAGTTCTTC. It codes for CSASWGEIHEQFF.

This clonotype showed up many times. The V call is TRBV6-1, the J call TRBJ1-1; no definite D call. Trimming pared 3 bases from V and 4 bases from J, leaving 15 bases between. Germline V lookup: CDR1 MNHNS, CDR2 SASEGT. CDR3 length: 15 residues. The CDR3 coding sequence is TGTGCCAGCAGTGAGACATTCCGCGAACCCACTGAAGCTTTCTTT. This encodes CASSETFREPTEAFF.

This chain links TRBV20-1 with TRBJ2-5, with D possibly TRBD2 on 7 matching bases. The germline gives CDR1 DFQATT, CDR2 SNEGSKA (reference sequence). With 4 bases removed from V and 3 bases from J, the gap between germline ends came to 15 bases. The CDR3 length is 14 residues. CDR3 DNA sequence: TGCAGTGCTACCCGAGGGGGGGGGAAAGAGACCCAGTACTTC. It is translated as CSATRGGGKETQYF.

V and J are TRBV27 and TRBJ2-1, with 10 bases aligning to TRBD2. The CDR3 runs to 19 residues. V trimming: 4 bases; J trimming: 2 bases; junction bases outside the gene matches: 14. From germline, CDR1 is MNHEY and CDR2 SMNVEV (reference sequence). CDR3 sequence: CASSSRSVWGTSAYNEQFF. The CDR3 DNA sequence: TGTGCCAGCAGTTCAAGAAGCGTGTGGGGGACTAGCGCCTACAATGAGCAGTTCTTC.

The CDR3 region has the DNA TGTGCCAGCAGTTACGGGATGGATGAAAAACTGTTTTTT. This translates into CASSYGMDEKLFF. The rearrangement links TRBV6-5 to TRBJ1-4; D unresolved. The CDR3 runs 13 residues. The V and J ends lost 2 bases and 6 bases respectively, with 7 bases between them. Per the germline V gene, CDR1 is MNHEY and CDR2 is SVGAGI.

This clonotype showed up many times. The chain links TRBV20-1 to TRBJ2-1; 10 nucleotides agree with TRBD2. V lost 2 bases and J lost 5; bases outside the gene matches: 6. Per the germline V gene, CDR1 is DFQATT and CDR2 is SNEGSKA (reference sequence). This CDR3 contains 15 residues. This CDR3 is CSARYGTSANNEQFF. Here the CDR3 DNA reads TGCAGTGCTAGATATGGGACTAGCGCAAACAATGAGCAGTTCTTC.

This clonotype was found many times. The genes are TRBV7-3 and TRBJ2-3, with 16 bases aligning to TRBD2. The CDR3 covers 18 residues. J was trimmed by 5 bases and V by 5 bases; bases with no gene match: 10. Germline CDR1 and CDR2: SGHTA and FQGTGA. CDR3 sequence reads: CASSKGTSGRAGRDTQYF. The CDR3 bases are TGTGCCAGCAGCAAAGGGACTAGCGGGAGGGCCGGGAGAGATACGCAGTATTTT.